The clone carrying this T cell receptor beta chain was detected a few times. Its matching antigen is unknown. This sample was included in a study of identical twins. The study's findings and limits: There was an excess of low generation probability in the out-of-frame alpha sequences that twins shared. Fewer insertions marked abundant cord blood beta clonotypes; young adult naive trended weakly, memory not at all. Models underestimated TCR alpha sharing (out-of-frame) in monozygotic twins. Findings depended on cross-sectional statistics rather than tracking the same donors.

MiXCR was run by TCRdb on the 5' RACE reads, yielding one entry per CDR3 protein. The sample carries approximately 410,000 distinct CDR3 sequences, around 20% recorded once. The clonotype originates from a man aged 50-59 years in good health. Sequenced input: naive T cells sorted from blood.

The CDR3 nucleotides read TGCAGTGCTAGCGAGGGGAGTAGCAATCAGCCCCAGCATTTT. Its translation: CSASEGSSNQPQHF. The chain joins TRBV20-1 to TRBJ1-5, with D possibly matching TRBD1 (5 bases). The CDR3 runs 14 residues. V lost 3 bases and J lost 0, with 9 bases in between. Per the germline V gene, CDR1 is DFQATT and CDR2 is SNEGSKA (reference sequence).